A single sample is the source of the 25 T cell receptor beta chains below, sequenced in a study of blood T cell repertoires in COVID-19 (dated by TCRdb to about 2020). Libraries were constructed by the immunoSEQ multiplex PCR assay. TCRdb provides this immuneACCESS table in a form limited to in-frame rearrangements. Some clones are lacking; in checked studies, under half of them reflect an unresolved V gene, and why the rest are absent is not known. The sample yields 400,000 to 550,000 clones; 87% were counted once. The top ten hold over 1.5% of the sample. Sequencing used PBMCs or T cells enriched from blood (not recorded which). The receptors originated from a woman aged 18-29 years with acute COVID-19.

The rearrangement joins TRBV28 to TRBJ2-7; the D gene is possibly TRBD2 (5 bases). V lost 7 bases and J lost 5, with 12 bases in between. Germline V gene lookup returns CDR1 MDHEN and CDR2 SYDVKM. CDR3 length equals 12 residues. The CDR3 nucleotides read TGTGCCAGCAAAATTACCGGGAACGAGCAGTACTTC. It yields the protein CASKITGNEQYF.

This chain links TRBV6-2 or TRBV6-3 with TRBJ2-1, with 9 bases identical to TRBD1. V gave up 6 bases and J gave up 1 base; unmatched junction bases: 7. CDR3 length: 16 amino acids. Per the germline V gene, CDR1 is MNHEY and CDR2 is SVGEGT. The CDR3 protein is CASSSGTGTSYNEQFF. CDR3 in DNA: TGTGCCAGCAGCTCCGGGACAGGGACATCCTACAATGAGCAGTTCTTC.

V and J are TRBV6-1 and TRBJ1-2; 9 nucleotides match TRBD1. Trimming took 1 base from V and 7 from J; bases not matched to a gene: 7. CDR3 length: 15 residues. Germline lookup yields CDR1 MNHNS and CDR2 SASEGT. Written as DNA, the CDR3 is TGTGCCAGCAGTGAAGTGGGACAGGGAATAGGTGGCTACACCTTC. It specifies CASSEVGQGIGGYTF.

V and J are TRBV4-2 and TRBJ2-3, with D unresolved. The CDR3 sequence is 12 residues long. The V end lost 3 bases, the J end lost 4 bases, and 5 bases lay between the germline ends. CDR1 is LGHNA, CDR2 YNFKEQ, per germline. The CDR3, as DNA: TGTGCCAGCAGCCAGGCTTCAGATACGCAGTATTTT. Its protein product is CASSQASDTQYF.

The chain uses TRBV2 and TRBJ2-7, with 7 bases lining up with TRBD2. This CDR3 is built from 12 residues. V shed 8 bases and J 4 bases; nucleotides not matched to a gene: 5. CDR1 is SNHLY and CDR2 is FYNNEI in the germline V gene. This chain's CDR3 is CASHGGSYEQYF. The CDR3 DNA follows: TGTGCCAGCCACGGGGGGAGTTACGAGCAGTACTTC.

The rearrangement uses TRBV5-1 and TRBJ2-7; possible D gene TRBD1, 5 bases. V lost 3 bases and J 5 bases, leaving 15 bases between the germline ends. This CDR3 comprises 14 residues. Per the germline V gene, CDR1 is SGHRS and CDR2 is YFSETQ. The DNA of the CDR3 is TGCGCCAGCAGCTCCGCGGACATAAGTGACGAGCAGTACTTC. Protein product: CASSSADISDEQYF.

The chain is built from TRBV20-1 and TRBJ1-6; 9 bases map to TRBD1. The CDR3 spans 14 residues. Germline V gives CDR1 DFQATT, CDR2 SNEGSKA (reference sequence). V trimming: 3 bases; J trimming: 6 bases; junction bases outside the gene matches: 3. CDR3 amino acids: CSASRDRVNSPLHF. The CDR3 DNA sequence: TGCAGTGCTAGTAGGGACAGGGTTAATTCACCCCTCCACTTT.

The chain combines TRBV10-1 with TRBJ2-7, with TRBD2 matching 8 bases. Trimming removed 2 bases from V and 2 bases from J; junction bases left unmatched: 5. The CDR3 is 15 residues long. Germline lookup yields CDR1 WNHNN and CDR2 SYGVQD (reference sequence). The CDR3 here is CASSEKVAGTYEQYF. CDR3 nucleotide sequence: TGCGCCAGCAGTGAGAAGGTAGCGGGGACCTACGAGCAGTACTTC.

CDR3 sequence reads: CASSITGNYGYTF. The CDR3 DNA is TGCGCCAGCAGCATTACAGGGAACTATGGCTACACCTTC. The V gene is TRBV5-1, the J gene TRBJ1-2; possible D gene TRBD1, 6 bases. Germline V gene sequence: CDR1 SGHRS, CDR2 YFSETQ. V shed 4 bases and J shed 2 bases, with 9 bases lying between them. The CDR3 sequence is 13 residues long.

The chain employs TRBV29-1 and TRBJ1-2, with D tentatively TRBD1 (5 bases). The CDR3 covers 12 residues. Deletions cut 6 bases from V and 2 bases from J, with 10 bases between. Germline lookup yields CDR1 SQVTM and CDR2 ANQGSEA. In DNA, the CDR3 is TGCAGCGTAGCTACAGGAAACTATGGCTACACCTTC. Encoded protein: CSVATGNYGYTF.

The J gene is TRBJ2-5, the V gene TRBV5-1; 9 nucleotides agree with TRBD2. The CDR3 runs 16 residues. From germline, CDR1 is SGHRS and CDR2 YFSETQ. Trimming cost V 0 bases and J 2 bases; bases outside gene matches: 5. The chain's CDR3 is CASSLGASGKQETQYF. The CDR3 DNA is TGCGCCAGCAGCTTGGGGGCTAGCGGGAAACAAGAGACCCAGTACTTC.

V gene TRBV19 combines with J gene TRBJ2-7; TRBD1 matches 8 bases. Germline loops: CDR1 LNHDA, CDR2 SQIVND (reference sequence). Trimming cost V 5 bases and J 3 bases; bases outside gene matches: 9. CDR3 length: 15 amino acids. CDR3 sequence (DNA): TGTGCCAGTAGTCCGGGGACAGGTATAAGCTACGAGCAGTACTTC. The encoded protein is CASSPGTGISYEQYF.

The chain has TRBV4-3 and TRBJ1-4; tentative D call: TRBD1 (6 bases). Trimming shortened V by 0 bases and J by 7 bases, and 12 bases separated the two germline ends. CDR3 length: 15 residues. Germline V lookup: CDR1 LGHNA, CDR2 YSLEER. This chain's CDR3 is CASSQDLAGVEKLFF. The DNA of the CDR3 is TGCGCCAGCAGCCAAGATCTGGCAGGGGTTGAAAAACTGTTTTTT.

The chain has TRBV27 and TRBJ1-1; D unclear. There are 12 residues in the CDR3. Trimming removed 8 bases at V and 2 bases at J, with 9 bases between. Germline CDR1 is MNHEY and CDR2 is SMNVEV (reference sequence). The DNA of the CDR3 is TGTGCCAGCGCGGCAGCAAACACTGAAGCTTTCTTT. Amino acids: CASAAANTEAFF.

This clone showed up just a few times. The J gene is TRBJ2-1, the V gene TRBV11-1; TRBD2 is a possible D gene (5 bases). Germline values: CDR1 SGHAT, CDR2 FQDESV (reference sequence). V was cut by 5 bases and J by 10 bases, with 9 bases left in between. There are 11 residues in the CDR3. This CDR3 is CASSTREEQFF. The CDR3 DNA reads TGTGCCAGCAGCACCCGGGAAGAGCAGTTCTTC.

The chain employs TRBV4-3 and TRBJ1-1; D is unclear. The germline V gene encodes CDR1 LGHNA and CDR2 YSLEER. The CDR3 has 13 residues. Trimming removed 3 bases at V and 5 bases at J, with 10 bases between. This chain's CDR3 is CASSHGAATEAFF. Here the CDR3 DNA reads TGCGCCAGCAGCCACGGAGCGGCGACTGAAGCTTTCTTT.

The chain uses TRBV2 and TRBJ1-4; D call uncertain. The CDR3 loop spans 12 amino acids. The V end lost 6 bases, the J end lost 4 bases, and 6 bases lay between the germline ends. Germline V gene data show CDR1 as SNHLY and CDR2 as FYNNEI. The CDR3 here is CASRTHNEKLFF. CDR3 in DNA: TGTGCCAGCAGGACACATAATGAAAAACTGTTTTTT.

This clone occurred a few times. The V and J genes are TRBV15 and TRBJ2-5, with 12 bases lining up with TRBD1. The germline CDR1 and CDR2 sequences are LNHNV and YYDKDF (reference sequence). V shed 0 bases and J 5 bases; nucleotides not matched to a gene: 4. This CDR3 has 16 amino acids. CDR3 protein: CATSRDGDRGLETQYF. For the CDR3, the DNA is TGTGCCACCAGCAGAGATGGGGACAGGGGGCTTGAGACCCAGTACTTC. Full variable domain (rest looked up from reference TRBV15 and TRBJ2-5): DAMVIQNPRYQVTQFGKPVTLSCSQTLNHNVMYWYQQKSSQAPKLLFHYYDKDFNNEADTPDNFQSRRPNTSFCFLDIRSPGLGDTAMYLCATSRDGDRGLETQYFGPGTRLLVL.

This clone occurred once. The rearrangement uses TRBV30 and TRBJ1-1; perhaps TRBD1 as D (6 bases). Trimming cost V 1 base and J 8 bases, with 8 bases left between them. Germline CDR1 and CDR2: GTSNPN and SVGIG (reference sequence). This CDR3 region has 11 residues. The CDR3 DNA reads as TGTGCCTGGAGTGCCACAGGGGAAGCTTTCTTT. Protein sequence: CAWSATGEAFF.

The chain combines TRBV12-3 or TRBV12-4 with TRBJ2-1; tentative D call: TRBD1 (5 bases). Trimming cost V 3 bases and J 12 bases, with 9 bases left between them. The CDR3 loop spans 11 amino acids. This CDR3 reads CASSLIQGQFF. The CDR3 nucleotides are TGTGCCAGCAGTTTGATCCAGGGGCAGTTCTTC.

The V gene is TRBV3-1 (or the pseudogene TRBV3-2), the J gene TRBJ2-5, with TRBD1 identical over 9 bases. The trim removed 1 base at V and 5 bases at J, leaving 2 bases unmatched. CDR3 length: 14 amino acids. The germline V gene encodes CDR1 LGHDT and CDR2 YNNKEL (reference sequence). The DNA of the CDR3 is TGTGCCAGCAGCCAAGCGACAGGGGGTGAGACCCAGTACTTC. Translation gives CASSQATGGETQYF.

A single count supports this clone. The chain recombines TRBV6-1 with TRBJ2-7; tentative D call: TRBD2 (6 bases). Germline CDR1 reads MNHNS; CDR2 reads SASEGT. The CDR3 extends over 15 amino acids. Trimming removed 1 base from V and 3 bases from J, with 13 bases in between. The CDR3 protein is CASSEVLREVYEQYF. The CDR3 DNA reads TGTGCCAGCAGTGAAGTACTCAGGGAGGTCTACGAGCAGTACTTC.

The rearrangement links TRBV7-2 to TRBJ1-2; no reliable D call. Between the trimmed V and J ends, which lost 7 bases and 4 bases, there was a span of 13 bases. Germline V gives CDR1 SGHTA, CDR2 FQGNSA. This CDR3 has 13 amino acids. CDR3 sequence (DNA): TGTGCCAGCACCCCGGTCTCCGGCTATGGCTACACCTTC. It specifies CASTPVSGYGYTF.

In its sample, this clone was seen once. The V gene is TRBV9, the J gene TRBJ2-3, with D perhaps matching TRBD2 (5 bases). The V gene lost 1 base and the J gene lost 3 bases, with 15 bases spanning the gap. CDR3 length: 16 amino acids. Germline V lookup: CDR1 SGDLS, CDR2 YYNGEE. The CDR3 DNA is TGTGCCAGCAGCGTACGAGCGGAGACTGGTACAGATACGCAGTATTTT. Its protein product is CASSVRAETGTDTQYF.

This clone was counted ten times or more. Because the CDR3 is missing its conserved closing phenylalanine or tryptophan, this is likely a read error. The DNA is left out, because the CDR3 cannot be placed on it with certainty; the CDR3 is given as TCRdb lists it. The rearrangement links TRBV2 to TRBJ1-1; the table's D call, TRBD1, has no DNA check behind it. Per the germline V gene, CDR1 is SNHLY and CDR2 is FYNNEI. Both ends counted, the CDR3 spans 10 residues. CDR3 region: CASRRGTERT.